Listed below are T cell receptor beta chains from one sample, sequenced in a study of cytomegalovirus exposure and HLA in healthy donors. Profiling relied on immunoSEQ multiplex PCR, and the TCRdb table lists in-frame clones only, not all of them. Of roughly 260,000 clones in the sample, more than 75% were seen once. Sample: PBMCs. The receptor source for this set is a man aged 18 to 35 in good health and CMV-seronegative. The CDR3 runs from the conserved cysteine through the conserved F or W. The order of the fields is D gene, V gene, J gene, CDR3 length, CDR3 protein, CDR3 DNA. The D gene is left open where the match is weak.

TRBD1	TRBV27	TRBJ1-1	14	CASKQQGAYTEAFF	TGTGCCAGCAAACAACAGGGGGCTTACACTGAAGCTTTCTTT
-	TRBV5-6	TRBJ2-7	14	CASSPMDTPYEQYF	TGTGCCAGCAGCCCGATGGACACACCCTACGAGCAGTACTTC
TRBD1	TRBV5-1	TRBJ2-2	16	CASSPGQGARSGELFF	TGCGCCAGCAGCCCCGGACAGGGGGCGCGTAGCGGGGAGCTGTTTTTT
TRBD1	TRBV2	TRBJ1-5	13	CASGTDLNQPQHF	TGTGCCAGCGGGACAGATTTAAATCAGCCCCAGCATTTT
-	TRBV29-1	TRBJ1-2	17	CSALDASGSTNSYGYTF	TGCAGCGCCCTCGACGCCTCGGGGAGCACAAATTCCTATGGCTACACCTTC
-	TRBV19	TRBJ2-3	15	CASNPRGTGTDTQYF	TGTGCCAGTAACCCCCGAGGTACTGGCACAGATACGCAGTATTTT
-	TRBV7-9	TRBJ2-7	14	CASSLRGRIYEQYF	TGTGCCAGCAGCTTACGCGGGCGTATCTACGAGCAGTACTTC
-	TRBV4-3	TRBJ1-6	14	CASSQVQGYSPLHF	TGCGCCAGCAGCCAAGTACAGGGATATTCACCCCTCCACTTT
-	TRBV7-2	TRBJ2-7	16	CASSPQPTGSSYEQYF	TGTGCCAGCAGCCCCCAACCCACAGGTTCCTCCTACGAGCAGTACTTC
TRBD1	TRBV6-1	TRBJ2-7	14	CASREGADTYEQYF	TGTGCCAGCAGAGAGGGGGCGGATACCTACGAGCAGTACTTC